The source of this TCR beta chain is a study of blood T cell repertoires in COVID-19. V was pared by 7 bases and J by 2 bases, with 12 bases between. This CDR3 is 13 amino acids long. Under the authors' procedure: For nucleated cells, counts were estimated from reference gene primer amplification. Produced via immunoSEQ multiplex PCR; TCRdb's table is partial and in-frame only. V and J calls plus clone size are reproduced from that table; the DNA served to infer D and trimming. The repertoire consists of 110,000 to 150,000 clones, with roughly four fifths occurring once and the leading ten covering 1.5% to 2%.

Sequenced: PBMCs or T cells enriched from blood (not recorded which). The source of this sequence is a woman aged 18-29 years who had been exposed to COVID-19. The gene calls are TRBV12-3 or TRBV12-4 and TRBJ2-7; perhaps TRBD2 as D (5 bases). CDR3 protein: CASTYSATYEQYF. CDR3 in DNA: TGTGCCAGCACCTATAGCGCCACCTACGAGCAGTACTTC.